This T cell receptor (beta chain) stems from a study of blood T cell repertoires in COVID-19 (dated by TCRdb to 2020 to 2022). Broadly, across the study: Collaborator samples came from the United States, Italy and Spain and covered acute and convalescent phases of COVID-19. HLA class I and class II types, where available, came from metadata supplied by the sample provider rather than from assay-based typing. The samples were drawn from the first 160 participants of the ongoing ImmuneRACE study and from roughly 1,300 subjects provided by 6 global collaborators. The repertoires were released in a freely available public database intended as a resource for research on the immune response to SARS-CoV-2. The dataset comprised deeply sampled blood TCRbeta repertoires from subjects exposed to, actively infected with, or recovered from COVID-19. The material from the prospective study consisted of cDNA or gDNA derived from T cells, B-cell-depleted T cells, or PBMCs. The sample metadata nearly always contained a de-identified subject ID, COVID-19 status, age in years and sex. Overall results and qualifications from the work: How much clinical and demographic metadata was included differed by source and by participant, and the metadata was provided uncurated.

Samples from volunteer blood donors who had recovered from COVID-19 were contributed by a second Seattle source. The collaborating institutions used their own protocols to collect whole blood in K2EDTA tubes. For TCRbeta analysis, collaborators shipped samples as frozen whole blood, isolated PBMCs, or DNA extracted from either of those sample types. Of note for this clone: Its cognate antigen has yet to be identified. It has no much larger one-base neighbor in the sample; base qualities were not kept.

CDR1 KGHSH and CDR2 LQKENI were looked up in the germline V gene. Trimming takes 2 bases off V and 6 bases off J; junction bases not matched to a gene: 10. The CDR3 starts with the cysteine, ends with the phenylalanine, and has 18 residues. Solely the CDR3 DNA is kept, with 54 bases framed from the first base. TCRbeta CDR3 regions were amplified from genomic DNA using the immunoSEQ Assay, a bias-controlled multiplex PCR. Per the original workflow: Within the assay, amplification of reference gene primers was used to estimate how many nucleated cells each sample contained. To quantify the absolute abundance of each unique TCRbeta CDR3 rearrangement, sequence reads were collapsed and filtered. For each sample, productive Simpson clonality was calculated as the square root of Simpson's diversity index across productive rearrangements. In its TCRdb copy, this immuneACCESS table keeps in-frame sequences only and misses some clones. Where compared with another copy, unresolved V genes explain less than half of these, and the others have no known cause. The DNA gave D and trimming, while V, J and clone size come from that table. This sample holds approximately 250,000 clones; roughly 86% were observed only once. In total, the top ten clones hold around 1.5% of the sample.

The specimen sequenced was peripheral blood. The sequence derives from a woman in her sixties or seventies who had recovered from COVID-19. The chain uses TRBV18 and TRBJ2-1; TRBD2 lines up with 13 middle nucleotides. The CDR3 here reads CASSPYLRTSGGTNEQFF. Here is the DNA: TGTGCCAGCTCACCATACCTGAGGACTAGCGGGGGCACCAATGAGCAGTTCTTC. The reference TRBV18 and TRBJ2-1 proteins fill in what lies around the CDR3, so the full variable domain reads NAGVMQNPRHLVRRRGQEARLRCSPMKGHSHVYWYRQLPEEGLKFMVYLQKENIIDESGMPKERFSAEFPKEGPSILRIQQVVRGDSAAYFCASSPYLRTSGGTNEQFFGPGTRLTVL.